This T cell receptor beta chain was observed in a study of CD8+ T cells in alopecia areata. General study findings and limits: While patients received tofacitinib, many expanded lesional clones remained present in scalp and blood. Sequencing of scalp samples also captures resident alphabeta T cells of normal skin.

cDNA reverse transcribed from extracted RNA served as the sequencing template. Clones were sequenced by immunoSEQ multiplex PCR, and TCRdb holds only the in-frame ones, with some missing. Of approximately 210,000 clones in the sample, 60% were seen once. Treatment defined: oral pan-JAK inhibitor, 5-10 mg twice daily. Alopecia areata patients provided lesional scalp punch biopsies and peripheral blood. As concerns this clone: The antigen is undetermined.

The CDR3 runs 13 residues. CDR1 and CDR2 (germline): SGHAT, FQNNGV. Trimming shortened V by 8 bases and J by 4 bases, and 13 bases separated the two germline ends. The sample here was CD4+ T cells sorted from blood, taken at week 24, from a patient treated with tofacitinib. The J gene is TRBJ2-3, the V gene TRBV11-2, with a possible D match to TRBD2 (6 bases). This sequence was found in a human donor with alopecia areata. The CDR3 bases are TGTGCCAGCCTAAAGGCGGGATCAGATACGCAGTATTTT. This codes for CASLKAGSDTQYF.